This T cell receptor (beta chain) was sequenced during a study of T cell repertoires in cytomegalovirus infection. The wider study: Selection of CMV epitopes for the study included recently identified HLA-C-restricted and well-studied HLA-B-restricted ones. Carrying CMV and the relevant HLA type showed in public TCR beta signatures.

Study results and caveats: Predominance within the ex vivo response was attributable to HLA-C-restricted CMV-specific TCR beta clonotypes.

TCRdb analysed the reads with MiXCR anew, one entry per CDR3 protein. The sample includes around 310,000 distinct CDR3 sequences, about 27% of them seen just once. As concerns this clonotype: Its antigen is currently unknown.

Trimming at V came to 8 bases and at J to 6 bases, leaving 5 bases not matched to a gene. CDR1 and CDR2 (germline): LGHDT, YNNKEL (reference sequence). This CDR3 is built from 14 residues. The clonotype comes from a human donor in good health (CMV status not recorded). Some clones in this sample may be carry-over from other donors' samples. V gene TRBV3-1 combines with J gene TRBJ2-3, with TRBD2 matching over 13 bases. The specimen comprised cultured PBMCs, sampled from culture after CMV antigen stimulation. This CDR3 is CASGLAGVEDTQYF. CDR3 coding DNA: TGTGCCAGCGGACTAGCGGGAGTGGAGGATACGCAGTATTTT.